These 16 T cell receptor beta chains came from one sample sequenced in a study of shared clonotypes between healthy human individuals. Assay used: immunoSEQ multiplex PCR; TCRdb lists only in-frame clones, some missing. The data contain some 1 million clones, 65% to 80% of them singletons. Sequenced sample: memory CD4+ T cells sorted from blood. Documented subset: CD45RA-negative fraction. The receptors originated from a man between 18 and 29 years old in good health.

This sequence joins TRBV12-5 and TRBJ2-5; 8 nucleotides match TRBD1. The CDR3 totals 15 residues. V lost 5 bases, J lost 1 base, and 6 bases stayed unmatched. Looked up from germline, CDR1 is LGHNT and CDR2 is FRNRAP. CDR3 protein: CASGPGQGLQETQYF. In DNA, the CDR3 is TGTGCTAGTGGTCCCGGACAGGGCCTCCAAGAGACCCAGTACTTC.

This clone was recorded at least ten times. The genes are TRBV4-1 and TRBJ1-6; 7 bases fit TRBD1. Germline values: CDR1 MGHRA, CDR2 YSYEKL. The length of the CDR3 is 16 residues. After removal of 0 bases from V and 9 bases from J, the junction contained 8 bases not matched to a gene. CDR3 DNA sequence: TGCGCCAGCAGCCAAGAACAGGGGATCCGGAGTTCACCCCTCCACTTT. It codes for CASSQEQGIRSSPLHF.

J is TRBJ1-3 and V is TRBV5-6; D is possibly TRBD1 (5 bases). Germline CDR1 is SGHDT and CDR2 is YYEEEE. V was trimmed by 1 base and J by 3 bases, leaving 23 bases between them. CDR3 size: 19 residues. The CDR3 region is CASSLRFRDPATDGNTIYF. CDR3 coding DNA: TGTGCCAGCAGCTTGCGTTTCCGGGACCCTGCTACCGATGGAAACACCATATATTTT. The variable domain in full, with the rest retrieved from reference TRBV5-6 and TRBJ1-3, is DAGVTQSPTHLIKTRGQQVTLRCSPKSGHDTVSWYQQALGQGPQFIFQYYEEEERQRGNFPDRFSGHQFPNYSSELNVNALLLGDSALYLCASSLRFRDPATDGNTIYFGEGSWLTVV.

This chain connects TRBV7-9 to TRBJ2-2; 9 nucleotides align to TRBD1. Per the germline V gene, CDR1 is SEHNR and CDR2 is FQNEAQ (reference sequence). The V gene end was trimmed by 2 bases and the J gene end by 3 bases; junction bases not matched to a gene: 1. CDR3 length: 15 amino acids. This CDR3 reads CASSLRQGDTGELFF. The CDR3 DNA follows: TGTGCCAGCAGCTTAAGACAGGGGGACACCGGGGAGCTGTTTTTT.

The chain has TRBV28 and TRBJ2-3; D is perhaps TRBD1 or TRBD2 (6 bases each). The V gene lost 5 bases and the J gene lost 5 bases, with 20 bases spanning the gap. The CDR3 runs to 16 residues. Germline CDR1 reads MDHEN; CDR2 reads SYDVKM. CDR3 loop: CASSQPLGGPGDTQYF. CDR3 DNA: TGTGCCAGCAGTCAGCCGCTTGGGGGGCCGGGAGATACGCAGTATTTT.

This clone was counted at least ten times. J is TRBJ2-7 and V is TRBV10-3, with D possibly TRBD2 on 5 matching bases. V gave up 2 bases and J gave up 3 bases, with 14 bases separating them. CDR3 length equals 15 residues. CDR1 is ENHRY, CDR2 SYGVKD, per germline. Here the CDR3 DNA reads TGTGCCATCAGTGAGACCCCCCAGCGGAGCTACGAGCAGTACTTC. This gives the protein CAISETPQRSYEQYF.

The chain uses TRBV6-5 and TRBJ2-3, with a weak D call TRBD2 (6 bases). CDR3 size: 15 residues. V was pared by 0 bases and J by 3 bases, with 10 bases between. Germline loops: CDR1 MNHEY, CDR2 SVGAGI. The CDR3 sequence: CASSYSGLLTDTQYF. The CDR3, as DNA: TGTGCCAGCAGTTACTCGGGACTGCTAACAGATACGCAGTATTTT.

This chain connects TRBV14 to TRBJ1-6; D gene unclear. Trimming took off 6 bases at V and 7 bases at J, with 7 bases between the two ends. The CDR3 is made up of 12 amino acids. The germline V gene encodes CDR1 SGHDN and CDR2 FVKESK. The CDR3 loop is CASSGLNSPLHF. The CDR3 DNA is TGTGCCAGCAGTGGACTAAATTCACCCCTCCACTTT.

The rearrangement uses TRBV5-1 and TRBJ1-1; TRBD1 matches 7 bases. The CDR3 is 17 amino acids. Germline CDR1 SGHRS, CDR2 YFSETQ. The ends lost 0 bases at V and 0 bases at J; junction bases unmatched: 8. CDR3 protein: CASSLAPDRRLNTEAFF. The CDR3 DNA is TGCGCCAGCAGCTTGGCCCCGGACAGGAGATTGAACACTGAAGCTTTCTTT. The whole variable domain, filled in from reference TRBV5-1 and TRBJ1-1, reads KAGVTQTPRYLIKTRGQQVTLSCSPISGHRSVSWYQQTPGQGLQFLFEYFSETQRNKGNFPGRFSGRQFSNSRSEMNVSTLELGDSALYLCASSLAPDRRLNTEAFFGQGTRLTVV.

The chain recombines TRBV5-1 with TRBJ2-7, with 8 bases fitting TRBD1. The CDR3 sequence is 15 residues long. Germline V CDR1 and CDR2: SGHRS, YFSETQ. V lost 2 bases, J lost 3 bases, and 7 bases stayed unmatched. The CDR3 here is CASSLGAGGNYEQYF. CDR3 in DNA: TGCGCCAGCAGCTTAGGGGCAGGGGGCAACTACGAGCAGTACTTC.

This clone was recorded once. The J gene is TRBJ2-1, the V gene TRBV9; D is uncertain. The CDR3 contains 15 residues. V lost 0 bases, J lost 3 bases, and 10 bases lay in between. The germline V gene has CDR1 SGDLS and CDR2 YYNGEE. The CDR3 DNA follows: TGTGCCAGCAGCGTAGACACAGCTGGCTACAATGAGCAGTTCTTC. Its protein product is CASSVDTAGYNEQFF.

As DNA, the CDR3 is TGTGCCTGGAGTATAAGGGACAGGGGCTATGGCTACACCTTC. Its translation is CAWSIRDRGYGYTF. V usage is TRBV30 and J usage is TRBJ1-2; TRBD1 matches at 10 bases. Germline V lookup: CDR1 GTSNPN, CDR2 SVGIG (reference sequence). The length of the CDR3 is 14 residues. Trimming took 2 bases from V and 4 from J; bases not matched to a gene: 4.

This clone was observed a single time. The chain joins TRBV6-1 to TRBJ2-5, with D possibly TRBD2 on 5 matching bases. Per the germline V gene, CDR1 is MNHNS and CDR2 is SASEGT. The CDR3 contains 15 residues. Trimming removed 8 bases at V and 5 bases at J, with 21 bases between. CDR3 nucleotides: TGTGCCAGCTCCGGGTCCAGCCGGGGATTCGAGACCCAGTACTTC. This translates into CASSGSSRGFETQYF.

The chain links TRBV4-2 to TRBJ2-1, with a weak D call TRBD2 (7 bases). CDR1 and CDR2 from the germline V gene are LGHNA and YNFKEQ. The CDR3 loop spans 21 amino acids. V gave up 4 bases and J gave up 0 bases, with 28 bases separating them. CDR3 amino acids: CASSPLWGGLAETSSYNEQFF. CDR3 sequence (DNA): TGTGCCAGCAGCCCACTTTGGGGGGGCCTAGCGGAAACTAGCTCCTACAATGAGCAGTTCTTC.

The chain carries TRBV7-9 and TRBJ1-4, with 7 bases fitting TRBD1. This CDR3 has 15 amino acids. The J segment lost 7 bases and the V segment lost 1 base, leaving 6 bases of the junction unmatched. Germline assignment: CDR1 SEHNR and CDR2 FQNEAQ (reference sequence). For the CDR3, the DNA is TGTGCCAGCAGCTTAGACCCAGGGGGTGCTGAAAAACTGTTTTTT. It specifies CASSLDPGGAEKLFF.

The chain employs TRBV7-2 and TRBJ1-2; 8 bases match TRBD1. The CDR3 loop spans 14 amino acids. The ends lost 3 bases at V and 4 bases at J; junction bases unmatched: 4. Germline CDR1 SGHTA, CDR2 FQGNSA. CDR3 sequence: CASSLSDRAYGYTF. The CDR3 nucleotides are TGTGCCAGCAGCTTGTCGGACAGGGCCTATGGCTACACCTTC.